The 12 T cell receptor beta chains reported below all come from one sample, sequenced in a study of CXCR3-negative and CXCR3-positive naive CD8 T cells. Findings of the study overall: Hydrophobicity of TRB CDR3s was greater in CXCR3-positive naive cells than in CXCR3-negative naive cells.

These TCRs' antigens remain unknown. TRB cDNA libraries were made by UMI-labeled 5' RACE. TCRdb reprocessed the 5' RACE reads; each CDR3 protein has one entry and no DNA is given. Recorded here are 150,000 or so distinct CDR3 sequences; the top ten clones represent 0.25% to 0.3%. Sequencing was carried out using naive CXCR3+ CD8+ T cells from blood. Specified subset: CD45RO-CCR7+CD27+CD95- naive CD8+ T cells expressing CXCR3 (TNR3+). Every receptor here comes from a human donor in good health. Some clones in this sample may be carry-over from other donors' samples.

J is TRBJ2-7 and V is TRBV29-1; the D call from TCRdb, TRBD2, cannot be confirmed without DNA. CDR1 and CDR2 from the germline V gene are SQVTM and ANQGSEA. The CDR3 is 13 residues long. This chain's CDR3 is CSVVGGPNYEQYF.

This rearrangement joins TRBV21-1 to TRBJ2-1; the TCRdb call, TRBD1, lacks DNA for checking. TRBV21-1 is annotated as a pseudogene. The CDR3 is 15 amino acids. The chain's CDR3 is CASSKDWGQGNEQFF.

V is TRBV4-3 and J is TRBJ2-2; TCRdb designates TRBD2, a call that cannot be tested without DNA. The CDR3 runs 15 residues. CDR1 is LGHNA, CDR2 YSLEER, per germline. The CDR3 protein is CASSHGLAGAGELFF.

The chain couples TRBV6-6 to TRBJ2-1; no DNA is available, so the TRBD2 call from TCRdb remains unchecked. Per germline, CDR1 MNHNY and CDR2 SVGAGI (reference sequence). The CDR3 has 15 amino acids. The CDR3: CASSYGSGLLDEQFF.

V usage is TRBV6-2 or TRBV6-3 and J usage is TRBJ2-7; TCRdb gives TRBD1 as the D gene, but with no DNA this cannot be confirmed. The CDR3 is 15 residues long. Per germline, CDR1 MNHEY and CDR2 SVGEGT. The CDR3 sequence: CASSQMKDRTYEQYF.

The chain employs TRBV5-5 and TRBJ2-3. This CDR3 region has 11 residues. Looked up from germline, CDR1 is SGHKS and CDR2 is YYEKEE (reference sequence). CDR3 protein: CASSMEMAQYF. Looking up the rest from reference TRBV5-5 and TRBJ2-3 gives the full variable domain: DAGVTQSPTHLIKTRGQQVTLRCSPISGHKSVSWYQQVLGQGPQFIFQYYEKEERGRGNFPDRFSARQFPNYSSELNVNALLLGDSALYLCASSMEMAQYFGPGTRLTVL.

The gene calls are TRBV29-1 and TRBJ2-4; checking the TCRdb D call of TRBD1 is not possible without DNA. CDR1 SQVTM and CDR2 ANQGSEA come from the germline V gene. This CDR3 has 13 amino acids. The CDR3 reads CSVELRDRNIQYF.

The rearrangement links TRBV21-1 to TRBJ1-6. TRBV21-1 is a pseudogene locus. The length of the CDR3 is 11 residues. CDR3 loop: CASSKVSPLHF.

The chain joins TRBV20-1 to TRBJ1-2; TCRdb's D call of TRBD1 is untestable without DNA. The CDR3 runs to 15 residues. The germline gives CDR1 DFQATT, CDR2 SNEGSKA (reference sequence). This CDR3 is CSAFARTGSDYGYTF.

The chain joins TRBV7-2 to TRBJ2-5. CDR1 and CDR2 from the germline V gene are SGHTA and FQGNSA. This CDR3 comprises 14 residues. CDR3 in amino acids: CASSYLWDQETQYF.

The rearrangement joins TRBV9 to TRBJ1-3; with no DNA, the TCRdb D assignment of TRBD1 cannot be verified. Germline V gene sequence: CDR1 SGDLS, CDR2 YYNGEE. The CDR3 has 15 residues. The CDR3 region is CASSVVGGTGNTIYF.

The chain combines TRBV7-9 with TRBJ2-2; the TRBD1 assignment by TCRdb is unverifiable without DNA. The V gene's germline CDR1 is SEHNR and CDR2 FQNEAQ (reference sequence). There are 16 residues in the CDR3. CDR3 in amino acids: CASSLAPGVNTGELFF.